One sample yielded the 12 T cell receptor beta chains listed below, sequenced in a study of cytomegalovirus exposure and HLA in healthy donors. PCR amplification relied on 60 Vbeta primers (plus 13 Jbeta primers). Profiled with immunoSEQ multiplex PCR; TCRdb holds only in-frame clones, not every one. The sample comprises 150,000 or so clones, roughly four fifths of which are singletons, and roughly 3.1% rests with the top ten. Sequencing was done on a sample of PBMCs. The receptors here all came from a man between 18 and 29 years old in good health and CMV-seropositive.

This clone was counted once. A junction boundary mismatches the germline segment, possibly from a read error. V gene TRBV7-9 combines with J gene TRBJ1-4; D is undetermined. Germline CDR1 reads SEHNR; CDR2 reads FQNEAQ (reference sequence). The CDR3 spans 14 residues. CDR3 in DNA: TGTTCCAGCAGCTTATACAGTACTAATGAAAAACTGTTTTTT. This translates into CSSSLYSTNEKLFF. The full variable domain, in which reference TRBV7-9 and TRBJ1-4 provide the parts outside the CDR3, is DTGVSQNPRHKITKRGQNVTFRCDPISEHNRLYWYRQTLGQGPEFLTYFQNEAQLEKSRLLSDRFSAERPKGSFSTLEIQRTEQGDSAMYLCSSSLYSTNEKLFFGSGTQLSVL.

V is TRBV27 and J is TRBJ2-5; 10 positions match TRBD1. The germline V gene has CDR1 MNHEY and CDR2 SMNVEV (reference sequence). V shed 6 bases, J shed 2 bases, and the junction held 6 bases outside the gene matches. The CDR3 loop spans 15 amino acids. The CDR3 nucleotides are TGTGCCAGCAGCAACCGGGACAGGGGACAAGAGACCCAGTACTTC. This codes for CASSNRDRGQETQYF.

CDR3 bases: TGTGCCTGGAGCCAACCCGGGACTTCCTATGAGCAGTTCTTC. Protein product: CAWSQPGTSYEQFF. This chain links TRBV30 with TRBJ2-1; D is possibly TRBD2 (6 bases). Trimming shortened V by 3 bases and J by 8 bases, and 17 bases separated the two germline ends. This CDR3 contains 14 residues. CDR1 GTSNPN and CDR2 SVGIG come from the germline V gene (reference sequence).

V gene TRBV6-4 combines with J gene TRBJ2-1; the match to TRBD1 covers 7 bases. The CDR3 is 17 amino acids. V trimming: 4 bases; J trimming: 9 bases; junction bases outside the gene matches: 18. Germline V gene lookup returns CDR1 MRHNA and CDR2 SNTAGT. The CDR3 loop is CASSAGRWDSTPVEQFF. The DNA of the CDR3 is TGTGCCAGCAGTGCTGGGCGGTGGGACAGTACCCCGGTTGAGCAGTTCTTC.

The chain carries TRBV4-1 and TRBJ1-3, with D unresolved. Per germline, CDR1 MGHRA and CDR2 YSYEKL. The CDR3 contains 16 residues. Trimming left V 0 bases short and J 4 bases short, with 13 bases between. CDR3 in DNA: TGCGCCAGCAGCCAAGAGGCCGGGGTCTCCGGAAACACCATATATTTT. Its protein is CASSQEAGVSGNTIYF.

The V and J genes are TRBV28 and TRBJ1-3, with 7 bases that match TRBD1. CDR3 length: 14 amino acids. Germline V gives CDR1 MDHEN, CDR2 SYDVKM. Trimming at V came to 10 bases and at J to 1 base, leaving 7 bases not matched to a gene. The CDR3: CATTGEPSGNTIYF. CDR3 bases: TGTGCCACCACAGGGGAACCGTCTGGAAACACCATATATTTT.

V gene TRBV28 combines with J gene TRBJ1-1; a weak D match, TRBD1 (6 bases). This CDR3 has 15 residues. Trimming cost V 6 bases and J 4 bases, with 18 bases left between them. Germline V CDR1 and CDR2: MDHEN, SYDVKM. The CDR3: CASSFTGIKSTEAFF. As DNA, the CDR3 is TGTGCCAGCAGCTTTACAGGGATCAAGAGCACTGAAGCTTTCTTT. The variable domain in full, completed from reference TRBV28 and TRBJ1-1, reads DVKVTQSSRYLVKRTGEKVFLECVQDMDHENMFWYRQDPGLGLRLIYFSYDVKMKEKGDIPEGYSVSREKKERFSLILESASTNQTSMYLCASSFTGIKSTEAFFGQGTRLTVV.

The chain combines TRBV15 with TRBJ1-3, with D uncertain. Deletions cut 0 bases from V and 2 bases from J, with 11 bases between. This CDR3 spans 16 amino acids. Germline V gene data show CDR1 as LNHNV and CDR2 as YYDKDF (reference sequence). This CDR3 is CATSRDAANAGNTIYF. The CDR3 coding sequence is TGTGCCACCAGCAGAGATGCAGCGAACGCTGGAAACACCATATATTTT.

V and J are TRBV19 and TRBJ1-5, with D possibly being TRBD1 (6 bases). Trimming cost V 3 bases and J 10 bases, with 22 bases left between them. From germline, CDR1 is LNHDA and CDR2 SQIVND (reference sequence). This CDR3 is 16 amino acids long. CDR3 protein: CASSITTGSKGIPQHF. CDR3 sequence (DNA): TGTGCCAGTAGTATTACCACAGGGTCCAAAGGGATCCCCCAGCATTTT.

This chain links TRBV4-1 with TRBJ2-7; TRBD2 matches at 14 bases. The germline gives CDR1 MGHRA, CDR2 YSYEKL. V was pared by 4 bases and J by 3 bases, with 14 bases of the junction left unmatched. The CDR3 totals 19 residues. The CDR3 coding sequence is TGCGCCAGCAGCCGGATAGCACCGGGACTAGCGGGAGAAGGCTACGAGCAGTACTTC. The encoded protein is CASSRIAPGLAGEGYEQYF.

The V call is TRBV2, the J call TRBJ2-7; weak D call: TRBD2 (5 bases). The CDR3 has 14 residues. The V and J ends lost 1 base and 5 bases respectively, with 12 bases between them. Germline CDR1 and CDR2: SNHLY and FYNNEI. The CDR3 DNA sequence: TGTGCCAGCAGTGAAGGGACTGGCCTTGACGAGCAGTACTTC. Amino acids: CASSEGTGLDEQYF.

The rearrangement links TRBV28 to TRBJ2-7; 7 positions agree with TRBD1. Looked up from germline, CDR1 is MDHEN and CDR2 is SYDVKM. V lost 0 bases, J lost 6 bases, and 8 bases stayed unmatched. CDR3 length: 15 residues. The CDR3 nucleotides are TGTGCCAGCAGTTTATGGAAGGGGGCGGCCCGCGAGCAGTACTTC. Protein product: CASSLWKGAAREQYF.